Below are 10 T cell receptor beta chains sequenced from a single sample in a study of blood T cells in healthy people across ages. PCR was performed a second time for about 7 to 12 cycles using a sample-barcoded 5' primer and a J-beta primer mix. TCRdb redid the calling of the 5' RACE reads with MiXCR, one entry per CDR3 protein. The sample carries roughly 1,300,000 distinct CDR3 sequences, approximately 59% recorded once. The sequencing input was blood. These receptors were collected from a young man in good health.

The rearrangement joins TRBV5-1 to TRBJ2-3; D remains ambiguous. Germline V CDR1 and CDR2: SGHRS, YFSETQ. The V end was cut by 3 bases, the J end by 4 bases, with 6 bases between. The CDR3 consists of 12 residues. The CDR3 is CASSWAADTQYF. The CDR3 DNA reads TGCGCCAGCAGCTGGGCGGCAGATACGCAGTATTTT.

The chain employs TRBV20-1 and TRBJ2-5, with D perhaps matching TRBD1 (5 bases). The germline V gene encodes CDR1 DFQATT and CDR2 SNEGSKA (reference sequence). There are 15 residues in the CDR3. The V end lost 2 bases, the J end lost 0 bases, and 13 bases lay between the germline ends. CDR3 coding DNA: TGCAGTGCTAGACCGTTGACAGAAAACCAAGAGACCCAGTACTTC. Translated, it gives CSARPLTENQETQYF.

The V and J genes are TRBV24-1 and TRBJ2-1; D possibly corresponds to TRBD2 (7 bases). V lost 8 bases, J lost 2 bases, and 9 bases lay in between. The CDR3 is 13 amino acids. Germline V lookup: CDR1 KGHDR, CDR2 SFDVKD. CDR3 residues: CATTGGPYNEQFF. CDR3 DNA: TGTGCCACCACGGGGGGCCCCTACAATGAGCAGTTCTTC.

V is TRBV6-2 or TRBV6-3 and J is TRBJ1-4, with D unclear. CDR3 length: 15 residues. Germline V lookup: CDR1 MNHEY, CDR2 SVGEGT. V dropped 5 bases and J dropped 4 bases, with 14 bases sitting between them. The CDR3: CASSDVGEINEKLFF. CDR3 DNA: TGTGCCAGCAGTGATGTCGGAGAGATTAATGAAAAACTGTTTTTT.

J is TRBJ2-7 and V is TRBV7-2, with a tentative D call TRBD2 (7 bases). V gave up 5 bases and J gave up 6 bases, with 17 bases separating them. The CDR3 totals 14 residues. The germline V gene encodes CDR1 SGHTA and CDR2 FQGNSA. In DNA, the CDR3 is TGTGCCAGCAGCGAGGATTTGGGAGGGGGCGAGCAGTACTTC. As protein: CASSEDLGGGEQYF.

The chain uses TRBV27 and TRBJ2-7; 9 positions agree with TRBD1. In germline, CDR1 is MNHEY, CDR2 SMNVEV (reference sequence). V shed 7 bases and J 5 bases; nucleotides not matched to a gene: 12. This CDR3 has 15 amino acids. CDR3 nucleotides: TGTGCCAGCACTCTTCTCAGGACAGGGGACCACGAGCAGTACTTC. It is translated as CASTLLRTGDHEQYF.

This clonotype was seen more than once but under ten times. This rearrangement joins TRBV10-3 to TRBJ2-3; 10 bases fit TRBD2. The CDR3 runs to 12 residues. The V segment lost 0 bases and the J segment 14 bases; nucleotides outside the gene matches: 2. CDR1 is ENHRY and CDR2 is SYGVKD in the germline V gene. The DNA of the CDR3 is TGTGCCATCAGTGAGTCGGGGACTAGCGCGTATTTT. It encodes CAISESGTSAYF.

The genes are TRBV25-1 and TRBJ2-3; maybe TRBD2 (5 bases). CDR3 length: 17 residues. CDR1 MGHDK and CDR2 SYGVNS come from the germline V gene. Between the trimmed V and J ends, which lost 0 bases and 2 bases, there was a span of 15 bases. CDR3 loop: CASSEYGITAATDTQYF. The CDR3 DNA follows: TGTGCCAGCAGTGAATACGGGATCACGGCAGCCACAGATACGCAGTATTTT.

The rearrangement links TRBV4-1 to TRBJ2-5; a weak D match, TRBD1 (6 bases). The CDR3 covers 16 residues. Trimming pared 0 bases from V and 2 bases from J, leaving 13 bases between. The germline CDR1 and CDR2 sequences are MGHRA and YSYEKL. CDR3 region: CASSQEEGTYQETQYF. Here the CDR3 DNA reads TGCGCCAGCAGCCAAGAAGAAGGGACATATCAAGAGACCCAGTACTTC.

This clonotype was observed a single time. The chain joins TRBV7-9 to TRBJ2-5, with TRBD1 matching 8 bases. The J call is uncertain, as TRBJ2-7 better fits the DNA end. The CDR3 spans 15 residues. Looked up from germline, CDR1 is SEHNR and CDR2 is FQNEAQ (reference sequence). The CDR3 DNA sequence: TGTGCCAGCAGCCAACCTAGGACAGGGAGTAGCGAGCAGTACTTC. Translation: CASSQPRTGSSEQYF.